The sequence of this TCR beta chain was determined in a study of T cell repertoires in ileal Crohn's disease. Produced via immunoSEQ multiplex PCR; TCRdb's table is partial and in-frame only. Counted here are roughly 3,500 clones, around 83% occurring once; the ten biggest clones make up approximately 6.5%. Sequencing was performed on ileal tissue. The receptor was derived from an adult with Crohn's disease.

CDR3 nucleotides: TGTGCCAGCAGTTCCAACTTAGCCCTCTACGAGCAGTACTTC. Amino acids: CASSSNLALYEQYF. V gene TRBV27 combines with J gene TRBJ2-7; D ambiguous. The germline gives CDR1 MNHEY, CDR2 SMNVEV (reference sequence). Trimming cost V 4 bases and J 3 bases, with 13 bases left between them. The CDR3 has 14 amino acids.